The 15 T cell receptor beta chains listed next were all sequenced from one sample in a study of CD8+CD57+ T cells in acquired aplastic anemia. Sequenced patients had shown CD8+CD57+ cell expansion by flow cytometry. Genomic DNA constituted the template upon which TCR beta VDJ and CDR3 profiling was performed. TCRdb re-called the reads with MiXCR, one entry per CDR3 protein. The table records 220,000 or so distinct CDR3 sequences, 65% of them present only once. What was sequenced was sorted CD4+, CD8+, or CD8+CD57+ T cells (not recorded which) from PBMCs. The receptors derive from a human donor with aplastic anemia.

This chain uses TRBV10-1 with TRBJ2-5, with 7 bases matching TRBD1. The germline V gene encodes CDR1 WNHNN and CDR2 SYGVQD (reference sequence). This CDR3 contains 15 residues. The V segment lost 3 bases and the J segment 1 base; nucleotides outside the gene matches: 5. This CDR3 is CASSDSRDSQETQYF. CDR3 in DNA: TGCGCCAGCAGTGATTCCCGGGACAGCCAAGAGACCCAGTACTTC.

This chain connects TRBV20-1 to TRBJ2-1; TRBD1 is a possible D gene (5 bases). Trimming removed 1 base from V and 5 bases from J, with 24 bases in between. The CDR3 spans 18 residues. Germline CDR1 DFQATT, CDR2 SNEGSKA (reference sequence). In nucleotides, the CDR3 is TGCAGTGCTAGAGTAAGGGGAATGGCGGCATTATTGGACAATGAGCAGTTCTTC. Translated, it gives CSARVRGMAALLDNEQFF.

V gene TRBV5-1 combines with J gene TRBJ1-6; 7 bases match TRBD1. V lost 4 bases to trimming and J lost 6 bases; unmatched junction nucleotides: 4. The CDR3 covers 14 residues. Germline V gene data show CDR1 as SGHRS and CDR2 as YFSETQ. The CDR3 loop reads CASSRDSLNSPLHF. In DNA, the CDR3 is TGCGCCAGCAGCAGGGACAGCCTTAATTCACCCCTCCACTTT.

The V call is TRBV20-1, the J call TRBJ2-1, with a possible D match to TRBD2 (6 bases). The germline CDR1 and CDR2 sequences are DFQATT and SNEGSKA (reference sequence). The CDR3 loop spans 13 amino acids. With 5 bases removed from V and 9 bases from J, the gap between germline ends came to 17 bases. The CDR3 nucleotides are TGCAGTGCTCCCCCGGAGGGTTCCATTGAGCAGTTCTTC. Translated: CSAPPEGSIEQFF.

The chain employs TRBV5-1 and TRBJ1-2, with 7 bases identical to TRBD1. The junction had 5 bases not matched to a gene; V was cut back by 3 bases and J by 6 bases. Germline V gene sequence: CDR1 SGHRS, CDR2 YFSETQ. CDR3 length: 13 residues. CDR3 in amino acids: CASSYGQANGYTF. The CDR3, as DNA: TGCGCCAGCAGCTATGGACAGGCAAATGGCTACACCTTC.

This clonotype was detected only a few times. The gene calls are TRBV2 and TRBJ2-7; D is possibly TRBD1 or TRBD2 (5 bases each). The CDR3 consists of 13 residues. Germline CDR1 reads SNHLY; CDR2 reads FYNNEI. The V and J ends lost 4 bases and 3 bases respectively, with 10 bases between them. The CDR3 nucleotides read TGTGCCAGCAGTGGTGTGGGGGACTACGAGCAGTACTTC. Its translation: CASSGVGDYEQYF.

This clonotype was observed a handful of times. V is TRBV20-1 and J is TRBJ2-7, with D possibly matching TRBD1 (6 bases). This CDR3 comprises 14 residues. Trimming took 0 bases from V and 5 from J, leaving 14 bases between them. CDR1 DFQATT and CDR2 SNEGSKA come from the germline V gene (reference sequence). The CDR3 coding sequence is TGCAGTGCTAGAGATCCTCGACAGGCACACGAGCAGTACTTC. This gives the protein CSARDPRQAHEQYF.

The chain uses TRBV19 and TRBJ1-1; 9 bases match TRBD1. In germline, CDR1 is LNHDA, CDR2 SQIVND (reference sequence). The CDR3 is made up of 15 amino acids. V dropped 4 bases and J dropped 0; count of bases not matched to a gene: 3. CDR3 protein: CASSTRQGVNTEAFF. The CDR3, as DNA: TGTGCCAGTAGTACGAGACAGGGGGTGAACACTGAAGCTTTCTTT.

This chain's CDR3 is CASSPSGGNSPLHF. CDR3 bases: TGTGCCAGCAGTCCTAGTGGGGGTAATTCACCCCTCCACTTT. The V gene is TRBV12-3 or TRBV12-4, the J gene TRBJ1-6; weak D call: TRBD1 (5 bases). The CDR3 contains 14 residues. Trimming stripped 5 bases from V and 6 bases from J, with 11 bases between.

V is TRBV5-1 and J is TRBJ2-3, with a tentative D call TRBD1 (6 bases). Germline assignment: CDR1 SGHRS and CDR2 YFSETQ. With 4 bases removed from V and 0 bases from J, the gap between germline ends came to 18 bases. The CDR3 consists of 17 residues. In DNA, the CDR3 is TGCGCCAGCAGCCCGCCTTCGGGACACTTTAGCACAGATACGCAGTATTTT. It is translated as CASSPPSGHFSTDTQYF.

The V and J genes are TRBV12-3 or TRBV12-4 and TRBJ1-5; D not resolved. Deletions cut 0 bases from V and 6 bases from J, with 6 bases between. The length of the CDR3 is 13 residues. DNA for the CDR3: TGTGCCAGCAGTTTAGCGCAGGCTCAGCCCCAGCATTTT. As protein: CASSLAQAQPQHF.

There are a few counts of this clonotype. The genes are TRBV20-1 and TRBJ2-6, with TRBD2 as a possible D gene (6 bases). The CDR3 is 12 amino acids. Trimming stripped 6 bases from V and 11 bases from J, with 14 bases between. Germline CDR1 reads DFQATT; CDR2 reads SNEGSKA (reference sequence). The CDR3 DNA sequence: TGCAGTGCGACCGCGGGGAAAGACGTCCTGACTTTC. Its translation is CSATAGKDVLTF.

The chain uses TRBV5-6 and TRBJ2-5, with TRBD2 matching 9 bases. J was trimmed by 5 bases and V by 0 bases; bases with no gene match: 11. The CDR3 is 17 amino acids. Germline-derived CDR1 and CDR2 are SGHDT and YYEEEE. The CDR3 nucleotides read TGTGCCAGCAGCTTGGAGGGTAGCGGGGGCTCCAGGGAGACCCAGTACTTC. The encoded protein is CASSLEGSGGSRETQYF.

This clonotype was seen just once. The chain links TRBV20-1 to TRBJ1-2; tentative D call: TRBD1 (6 bases). The germline V and J ends were trimmed by 5 bases and 6 bases, with 10 bases remaining between them. Germline CDR1 is DFQATT and CDR2 is SNEGSKA (reference sequence). The CDR3 consists of 11 residues. The CDR3 loop is CSASGVDGYTF. The CDR3 region has the DNA TGCAGTGCTTCAGGGGTGGATGGCTACACCTTC.

V gene TRBV15 combines with J gene TRBJ1-6; D ambiguous. V was pared by 0 bases and J by 7 bases, with 10 bases between. Looked up from germline, CDR1 is LNHNV and CDR2 is YYDKDF (reference sequence). This CDR3 is 15 amino acids long. In nucleotides, the CDR3 is TGTGCCACCAGCAGAGATAGTCTGGCAAATTCACCCCTCCACTTT. Amino acid sequence: CATSRDSLANSPLHF.